The 19 T cell receptor beta chains presented below share a single source sample, sequenced in a study of regulatory T cells in long-lasting Graves disease. Time point given: newly diagnosed GD, antithyroid drugs for less than 3 months. The authors made the TCR library using RNA they extracted from PBMCs. iRepertoire HTBI primers and Arm-PCR of CDR3 regions built TCR beta libraries. Via MiXCR, TCRdb re-called the multiplex PCR reads, giving one row per CDR3 protein. The repertoire holds about 440,000 distinct CDR3 sequences, with roughly 17% as singletons. This sample was shared with a second study, whose subject was T cells in Graves' hyperthyroidism and ophthalmopathy.

Sequences were derived from peripheral blood mononuclear cells (PBMCs), sampled at new diagnosis, from a patient treated with antithyroid drugs. All receptors derive from a woman in her twenties or thirties with Graves disease.

Ten or more counts support this clonotype. The chain is built from TRBV7-2 and TRBJ2-7; the match to TRBD2 covers 7 bases. After removal of 3 bases from V and 0 bases from J, the junction contained 5 bases not matched to a gene. Germline loops: CDR1 SGHTA, CDR2 FQGNSA. The CDR3 has 15 residues. The CDR3 DNA follows: TGTGCCAGCAGCTTCACTAGCGCGAGCTCCTACGAGCAGTACTTC. It yields the protein CASSFTSASSYEQYF.

The CDR3 DNA follows: TGTGCCAGCAGCTTCCGACTAGCGGGAGCGGAAGAGCAGTTCTTC. Translated, it gives CASSFRLAGAEEQFF. The genes are TRBV7-9 and TRBJ2-1; TRBD2 matches at 12 bases. CDR3 size: 15 residues. Germline CDR1 is SEHNR and CDR2 is FQNEAQ (reference sequence). Trimming at V came to 3 bases and at J to 10 bases, leaving 7 bases not matched to a gene.

This clonotype was counted ten times or more. The J gene is TRBJ1-5, the V gene TRBV6-1, with 7 bases aligning to TRBD1. J was trimmed by 4 bases and V by 3 bases; bases with no gene match: 3. The CDR3 consists of 14 residues. Germline-derived CDR1 and CDR2 are MNHNS and SASEGT. The CDR3 bases are TGTGCCAGCAGTGAGCACAGGGGTAATCAGCCCCAGCATTTT. As protein: CASSEHRGNQPQHF.

This chain connects TRBV20-1 to TRBJ2-7, with D possibly being TRBD2 (6 bases). The germline V and J ends were trimmed by 6 bases and 1 base, with 13 bases remaining between them. Germline V gives CDR1 DFQATT, CDR2 SNEGSKA (reference sequence). The CDR3 totals 13 residues. The chain's CDR3 is CSAPGRLSYEQYF. CDR3 nucleotide sequence: TGCAGTGCCCCGGGGAGGCTGTCCTACGAGCAGTACTTC.

The J gene is TRBJ2-1, the V gene TRBV6-4; D could derive from TRBD1 or TRBD2 (5 bases each). The CDR3 sequence is 15 residues long. V lost 4 bases, J lost 2 bases, and 12 bases lay in between. The germline CDR1 and CDR2 sequences are MRHNA and SNTAGT. CDR3 DNA: TGTGCCAGCAGTGTGGGACCAGGGACCTACAATGAGCAGTTCTTC. It is translated as CASSVGPGTYNEQFF.

There are a few counts of this clonotype. A far larger clone is just one base off, so this is likely a read error. The conserved phenylalanine or tryptophan normally closing the CDR3 is absent here, so this likely arose from a read error. This chain uses TRBV6-2 or TRBV6-3 with TRBJ1-1; possibly TRBD1 for D (5 bases). With 5 bases removed from V and 5 bases from J, the gap between germline ends came to 12 bases. Per the germline V gene, CDR1 is MNHEY and CDR2 is SVGEGT. The CDR3 length is 13 residues. CDR3 bases: TGTGCCAGCAGTGAGCGGGGGAGAACTGAAGCTTTCTCT. Translated: CASSERGRTEAFS.

As regards this clonotype: A much larger clone differs from this one at a single base, so this may be a read error. The final CDR3 position lacks the conserved phenylalanine or tryptophan, pointing to a likely read error. The chain recombines TRBV6-1 with TRBJ1-1; TRBD1 is a possible D gene (5 bases). This CDR3 region has 15 residues. V lost 4 bases and J lost 4, with 16 bases in between. The V gene's germline CDR1 is MNHNS and CDR2 SASEGT. The CDR3 protein is CASSVLTKGVTEAFL. DNA for the CDR3: TGTGCCAGCAGTGTTTTGACTAAAGGGGTCACTGAAGCTTTCCTT.

The V call is TRBV7-2, the J call TRBJ2-7, with 13 nucleotides matching TRBD2. Trimming at V came to 5 bases and at J to 4 bases, leaving 8 bases not matched to a gene. In germline, CDR1 is SGHTA, CDR2 FQGNSA. This CDR3 comprises 16 residues. The CDR3 bases are TGTGCCAGCAGCCCCCGGACTAGCGGGAGCGGATACGAGCAGTACTTC. Its protein product is CASSPRTSGSGYEQYF. Using reference TRBV7-2 and TRBJ2-7 for the parts outside the CDR3, the full variable domain is GAGVSQSPSNKVTEKGKDVELRCDPISGHTALYWYRQSLGQGLEFLIYFQGNSAPDKSGLPSDRFSAERTGGSVSTLTIQRTQQEDSAVYLCASSPRTSGSGYEQYFGPGTRLTVT.

This clonotype was counted at least ten times. This chain links TRBV28 with TRBJ2-1; no definite D call. V lost 4 bases and J lost 3, with 16 bases in between. CDR1 and CDR2 from the germline V gene are MDHEN and SYDVKM. This CDR3 comprises 16 residues. The CDR3 DNA follows: TGTGCCAGCAGTTACGACTTATCTCGCGGCTACAATGAGCAGTTCTTC. The encoded protein is CASSYDLSRGYNEQFF. Full variable domain (outside the CDR3, taken from reference TRBV28 and TRBJ2-1): DVKVTQSSRYLVKRTGEKVFLECVQDMDHENMFWYRQDPGLGLRLIYFSYDVKMKEKGDIPEGYSVSREKKERFSLILESASTNQTSMYLCASSYDLSRGYNEQFFGPGTRLTVL.

This clonotype occurred many times. V and J are TRBV30 and TRBJ2-1, with 8 bases that match TRBD2. V lost 1 base, J lost 4 bases, and 12 bases stayed unmatched. Germline lookup yields CDR1 GTSNPN and CDR2 SVGIG (reference sequence). The CDR3 totals 17 residues. The CDR3 loop reads CAWSAAGGREAYNEQFF. Here the CDR3 DNA reads TGTGCCTGGAGTGCGGCAGGAGGGCGGGAGGCATACAATGAGCAGTTCTTC.

This clonotype was observed many times. The V call is TRBV5-6, the J call TRBJ2-1; TRBD2 aligns across 9 bases. V lost 0 bases and J lost 1; bases outside the gene matches: 2. Germline CDR1 reads SGHDT; CDR2 reads YYEEEE. CDR3 length: 16 residues. CDR3: CASSLEREVSYNEQFF. CDR3 coding DNA: TGTGCCAGCAGCTTGGAGCGGGAGGTGTCCTACAATGAGCAGTTCTTC.

This clonotype was seen only a few times. The V and J genes are TRBV6-2 or TRBV6-3 and TRBJ1-5, with D perhaps TRBD1 (5 bases). The CDR3 contains 16 residues. The V end lost 6 bases, the J end lost 0 bases, and 15 bases lay between the germline ends. Germline V lookup: CDR1 MNHEY, CDR2 SVGEGT. In nucleotides, the CDR3 is TGTGCCAGCAGCGGAGGACAACTTTATAGCAATCAGCCCCAGCATTTT. Translated, it gives CASSGGQLYSNQPQHF.

This clonotype occurred a few times. DNA of the CDR3: TGTGCCAGCAGCTTAGGGGCGGGAGGGGCCCACGAGCAGTACTTC. Its protein product is CASSLGAGGAHEQYF. This chain joins TRBV7-2 and TRBJ2-7; 9 nucleotides line up with TRBD2. The CDR3 runs to 15 residues. The junction had 6 bases not matched to a gene; V was cut back by 1 base and J by 5 bases. Germline V gives CDR1 SGHTA, CDR2 FQGNSA.

To note about this clonotype: A read error may explain this, as a much larger clone is one base away. V and J are TRBV28 and TRBJ2-7; TRBD2 might be the D (7 bases). Germline V gene lookup returns CDR1 MDHEN and CDR2 SYDVKM. This CDR3 is 17 amino acids long. CDR3 coding DNA: TGTGTCAGCAGTGGGGGGGGCCCGCGGACAGCGGCCTACGAGCAGTACTTC. Its translation is CVSSGGGPRTAAYEQYF.

There are a few counts of this clonotype. V and J are TRBV5-1 and TRBJ1-4; tentatively, D is TRBD1 (5 bases). The CDR3 covers 14 residues. V was trimmed by 5 bases and J by 6 bases, leaving 14 bases between them. The germline CDR1 and CDR2 sequences are SGHRS and YFSETQ. The CDR3 reads CASSQEWGYEKLFF. The CDR3 nucleotides are TGCGCCAGCAGTCAGGAGTGGGGCTATGAAAAACTGTTTTTT.

This clonotype was counted a few times. Here the CDR3 reads CASSHSNRELFF. The CDR3 coding sequence is TGTGCCAGCAGCCATAGCAACAGGGAGCTGTTTTTT. The chain joins TRBV14 to TRBJ2-2; no clear D gene. V lost 3 bases and J lost 9, with 8 bases in between. Germline V CDR1 and CDR2: SGHDN, FVKESK. CDR3 length: 12 residues.

This clonotype was recorded many times. CDR3 in DNA: TGTGCCAGCAGTTTATCCTGGGCTACGGTGGCCTACGAGCAGTACTTC. Translated: CASSLSWATVAYEQYF. The gene calls are TRBV27 and TRBJ2-7; D gene uncertain. Germline V gene sequence: CDR1 MNHEY, CDR2 SMNVEV (reference sequence). This CDR3 contains 16 residues. V dropped 0 bases and J dropped 2 bases, with 14 bases sitting between them.

Worth noting for this clonotype: A read error is possible here, since a much larger clone lies one base away. V usage is TRBV7-2 and J usage is TRBJ2-7; maybe TRBD1 (6 bases). Germline V gene data show CDR1 as SGHTA and CDR2 as FQGNSA. V gave up 4 bases and J gave up 4 bases, with 20 bases separating them. CDR3 length equals 16 residues. The CDR3 nucleotides are TGTGCCAGCAGCTCTATAGGGGACACCGTACGGTACGAGCAGTACTTC. This encodes CASSSIGDTVRYEQYF.

A few counts support this clonotype. This chain joins TRBV30 and TRBJ1-1, with D hard to call. The CDR3 covers 14 residues. Germline V CDR1 and CDR2: GTSNPN, SVGIG (reference sequence). The V end was cut by 2 bases, the J end by 0 bases, with 10 bases between. This chain's CDR3 is CAWSIAGMNTEAFF. The CDR3 nucleotides read TGTGCCTGGAGTATTGCGGGGATGAACACTGAAGCTTTCTTT.